The TCR beta chain under discussion was sequenced for a study of blood T cell repertoires in COVID-19. The method was immunoSEQ multiplex PCR; TCRdb's version includes in-frame clones alone and lacks a portion of them. The data show around 380,000 clones, with roughly 86% seen just once and under 1.2% held by the top ten. V shed 6 bases, J shed 7 bases, and the junction held 10 bases outside the gene matches. Germline assignment: CDR1 SGHTA and CDR2 FQGNSA. The CDR3 extends over 15 amino acids. The sample was peripheral blood. The chain uses TRBV7-2 and TRBJ2-1; TRBD2 matches 9 bases. The sequence derives from a human donor with acute or convalescent COVID-19. The donor label of this sample is uncertain. As DNA, the CDR3 is TGTGCCAGCAGACTACCCGGGACTAGCATTAATGAGCAGTTCTTC. Its translation is CASRLPGTSINEQFF.